This T cell receptor beta chain originates from a study of technical replicates of blood from a few donors. The repertoire was sequenced with immunoSEQ multiplex PCR; TCRdb's copy has only in-frame clones and lacks some. The data contain fewer than 90,000 clones, roughly 94% of them singletons. Trimming cost V 4 bases and J 15 bases; bases outside gene matches: 12. This CDR3 is 13 amino acids long. Germline CDR1 LNHDA, CDR2 SQIVND (reference sequence). This TCR derives from a human donor in good health. The rearrangement joins TRBV19 to TRBJ2-1; TRBD1 matches at 7 bases. Source material: T cells isolated from PBMCs. CDR3 region: CASSTRQGSEPFF. DNA for the CDR3: TGTGCCAGTAGTACACGACAGGGTAGTGAACCGTTCTTC.